Each of the 14 T cell receptor beta chains below was sequenced from the same sample in a study of T cell clusters in autoimmune cytopenias. TRB was amplified from about 250 ng of peripheral blood genomic DNA per sample. Multiplex touch-down PCR amplified TRB using TRB-A and TRB-B pools in one tube. TCRdb re-analyzed the multiplex PCR reads; it lists each CDR3 protein once, without DNA. Its table records roughly 5,000 distinct CDR3 sequences. The sample consisted of peripheral blood. These receptors came from a human donor with an autoimmune cytopenia or autoimmune hepatitis (not recorded which).

This clonotype is labeled medium-sized based on frequency. The chain is built from TRBV5-1 and TRBJ2-1; TCRdb selects TRBD2, and the lack of DNA leaves this call unchecked. Germline CDR1 SGHRS, CDR2 YFSETQ. The CDR3 covers 16 residues. This CDR3 reads CASSSLASSSYNEQFF. Based on the CDR3 plus reference TRBV5-1 and TRBJ2-1, the full variable domain is KAGVTQTPRYLIKTRGQQVTLSCSPISGHRSVSWYQQTPGQGLQFLFEYFSETQRNKGNFPGRFSGRQFSNSRSEMNVSTLELGDSALYLCASSSLASSSYNEQFFGPGTRLTVL.

According to its frequency, this clonotype is medium-sized (0.01 to 0.1%). The chain employs TRBV12-3 or TRBV12-4 and TRBJ1-2. The CDR3 has 15 amino acids. The CDR3 loop reads CASSSLRESNYGYTF.

Measured by frequency, this clonotype is medium-sized. V and J are TRBV6-2 or TRBV6-3 and TRBJ1-2. The CDR3 loop spans 13 amino acids. CDR1 is MNHEY, CDR2 SVGEGT, per germline. The CDR3 spells CASNDRSNYGYTF.

Judged by frequency, this clonotype is medium-sized. This chain connects TRBV19 to TRBJ2-7; TCRdb's D call of TRBD1 is untestable without DNA. The germline CDR1 and CDR2 sequences are LNHDA and SQIVND (reference sequence). This CDR3 comprises 14 residues. The CDR3 spells CASSIGNPGYEQYF.

The V call is TRBV24-1, the J call TRBJ2-1. The germline V gene encodes CDR1 KGHDR and CDR2 SFDVKD. This CDR3 is 13 amino acids long. CDR3 amino acids: CATSEFNSNEQFF.

This rearrangement joins TRBV5-1 to TRBJ2-5; TCRdb's D call, TRBD2, is unchecked because there is no DNA. The germline V gene encodes CDR1 SGHRS and CDR2 YFSETQ. The CDR3 runs to 14 residues. This CDR3 reads CASSSSSTWETQYF.

This clonotype counts as medium-sized by frequency. This rearrangement joins TRBV27 to TRBJ1-2; the D call from TCRdb, TRBD1, cannot be confirmed without DNA. The CDR3 is 14 residues long. The germline V gene encodes CDR1 MNHEY and CDR2 SMNVEV (reference sequence). CDR3 protein: CASSPLHRGDGYTF.

This clonotype counts as medium-sized by frequency. V and J are TRBV27 and TRBJ2-2; the TRBD2 assignment by TCRdb is unverifiable without DNA. Germline CDR1 reads MNHEY; CDR2 reads SMNVEV (reference sequence). This CDR3 has 16 residues. CDR3 sequence: CASTRLAGVGTGELFF.

By frequency, this clonotype registers medium-sized. This chain joins TRBV19 and TRBJ2-7; TCRdb selects TRBD2, and the lack of DNA leaves this call unchecked. Looked up from germline, CDR1 is LNHDA and CDR2 is SQIVND (reference sequence). This CDR3 region has 13 residues. CDR3 loop: CASSAGITYEQYF.

This clonotype is deemed medium-sized by its frequency. J is TRBJ1-1 and V is TRBV27; the TRBD1 assignment by TCRdb is unverifiable without DNA. Germline CDR1 MNHEY, CDR2 SMNVEV (reference sequence). The length of the CDR3 is 13 residues. CDR3 residues: CASSLWKGAEAFF.

By frequency, this clonotype registers medium-sized. The chain has TRBV13 and TRBJ2-7. The CDR3 has 13 amino acids. CDR1 is PRHDT, CDR2 FYEKMQ, per germline (reference sequence). CDR3: CASSLGSGNEQYF.

This clonotype is medium-sized by frequency. The V call is TRBV27, the J call TRBJ1-6. This CDR3 comprises 15 residues. The V gene's germline CDR1 is MNHEY and CDR2 SMNVEV (reference sequence). The CDR3 loop reads CASSALQTTNSPLHF.

In terms of frequency, this clonotype is medium-sized. V gene TRBV29-1 combines with J gene TRBJ1-4; checking the TCRdb D call of TRBD1 is not possible without DNA. The germline V gene has CDR1 SQVTM and CDR2 ANQGSEA. The CDR3 sequence is 11 residues long. The CDR3 protein is CSAQRGEKLFF.

J is TRBJ2-3 and V is TRBV12-3 or TRBV12-4; TCRdb lists TRBD2, though no DNA is available to test this call. This CDR3 spans 16 amino acids. CDR3 sequence reads: CASSGWTSGGPDTQYF.